The subject of this entry is one TCR beta chain. What it binds is unknown. The sample is drawn from a study of shared clonotypes between healthy human individuals. Trimming removed 4 bases at V and 2 bases at J, with 9 bases between. CDR3 length equals 14 residues. Germline V gene lookup returns CDR1 LNHDA and CDR2 SQIVND (reference sequence). Study results and limitations: Generally, naive subsets (rather than memory subsets) showed larger estimated richness. Clonotypes shared by all four sorted-subset donors had higher generation probabilities than non-shared clonotypes. When naive CD4 clonotypes were compared across a handful of donors, around 5% were shared.

Donors, without exception, were Caucasian adults residing in Nashville, Tennessee. Libraries were prepared by immunoSEQ multiplex PCR; TCRdb keeps only in-frame clonotypes and omits some of them. This repertoire shows roughly 700,000 clones, less than 95% found once; its top ten account for about 34%. V gene TRBV19 combines with J gene TRBJ1-5; D possibly corresponds to TRBD1 (6 bases). The origin of this receptor is a man aged 18 to 30 in good health. Some clones in this sample may be carry-over from other donors' samples. The sequencing sample was made of memory CD8+ T cells from PBMCs. Subset defined: CD45RO+ cells pooled with CCR7-negative TemRA cells. The CDR3 coding sequence is TGTGCCAGTAGTAAAGGGGGAGGCAATCAGCCCCAGCATTTT. This encodes CASSKGGGNQPQHF.